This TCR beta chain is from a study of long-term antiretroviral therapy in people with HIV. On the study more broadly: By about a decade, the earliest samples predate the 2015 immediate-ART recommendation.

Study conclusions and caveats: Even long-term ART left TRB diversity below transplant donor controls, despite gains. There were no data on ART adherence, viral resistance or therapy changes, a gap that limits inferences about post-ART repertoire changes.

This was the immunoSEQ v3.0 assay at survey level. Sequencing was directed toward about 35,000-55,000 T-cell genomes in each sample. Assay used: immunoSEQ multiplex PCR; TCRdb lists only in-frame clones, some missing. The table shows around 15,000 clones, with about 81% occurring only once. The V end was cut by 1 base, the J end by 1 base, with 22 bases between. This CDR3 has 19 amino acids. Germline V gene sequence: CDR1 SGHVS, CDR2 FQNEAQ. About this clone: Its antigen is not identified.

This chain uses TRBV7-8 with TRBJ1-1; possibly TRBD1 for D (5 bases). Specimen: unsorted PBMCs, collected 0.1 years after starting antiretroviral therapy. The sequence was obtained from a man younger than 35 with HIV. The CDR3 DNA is TGTGCCAGCAGCTTAGGTGCAAGACCCGGGTCGGGGGGGAACACTGAAGCTTTCTTT. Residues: CASSLGARPGSGGNTEAFF.